These 5 T cell receptor beta chains share one sample of origin, sequenced in a study of Graves' ophthalmopathy and Graves' hyperthyroidism. Scientists amplified the TCR beta CDR3 regions from RNA transcripts. HTBI primers were used in a first-round RT-PCR, which preceded a second-round multiplex PCR. TCRdb analysed the multiplex PCR reads with MiXCR anew, one entry per CDR3 protein. The sample holds 35,000 to 45,000 distinct CDR3 sequences, 50% seen once. Sequencing used peripheral blood. The source of these receptors is an adult woman with stable Graves' hyperthyroidism.

This clonotype came up many times. The conserved phenylalanine or tryptophan is not found at the CDR3 terminus, so this likely reflects a read error. This rearrangement joins TRBV29-1 to TRBJ1-1; a weak D match, TRBD1 (5 bases). The V end was cut by 0 bases, the J end by 6 bases, with 14 bases between. Germline V lookup: CDR1 SQVTM, CDR2 ANQGSEA. The CDR3 sequence is 14 residues long. DNA of the CDR3: TGCAGCGTTGAAGAGGGGACCGGAGCCTCTGAAGCTTTCTTA. Protein product: CSVEEGTGASEAFL.

Comment on this clonotype: One end of the junction varies from germline; a read error may be responsible. V and J are TRBV19 and TRBJ1-5, with TRBD1 as a possible D gene (6 bases). Germline loops: CDR1 LNHDA, CDR2 SQIVND (reference sequence). The CDR3 is made up of 17 amino acids. The DNA of the CDR3 is TGCGCCAGTGGTCCACCCGGGGGGAGGGGGGTGGATCAGCCCCAGCATTTT. Protein product: CASGPPGGRGVDQPQHF. Combining the CDR3 with reference TRBV19 and TRBJ1-5 gives the whole variable domain DGGITQSPKYLFRKEGQNVTLSCEQNLNHDAMYWYRQDPGQGLRLIYYSQIVNDFQKGDIAEGYSVSREKKESFPLTVTSAQKNPTAFYLCASGPPGGRGVDQPQHFGDGTRLSIL.

This clonotype appeared a few times. The rearrangement links TRBV29-1 to TRBJ1-4, with 9 bases identical to TRBD1. CDR1 SQVTM and CDR2 ANQGSEA come from the germline V gene. V gave up 1 base and J gave up 7 bases; unmatched junction bases: 1. This CDR3 comprises 13 residues. The CDR3 DNA follows: TGCAGCGTTGAAGGGGACAGGGCTGAAAAACTGTTTTTT. Its translation is CSVEGDRAEKLFF.

This clonotype was observed once. CDR3 protein: CATSAGTGREYYGYTF. In DNA, the CDR3 is TGTGCCACCAGTGCAGGCACAGGGCGGGAGTACTATGGCTACACCTTC. J is TRBJ1-2 and V is TRBV24-1, with D possibly TRBD1 on 6 matching bases. Trimming pared 5 bases from V and 3 bases from J, leaving 18 bases between. This CDR3 contains 16 residues. Germline V gene sequence: CDR1 KGHDR, CDR2 SFDVKD.

This clonotype has at least ten counts. The chain has TRBV27 and TRBJ1-6; D not certain. Germline CDR1 and CDR2: MNHEY and SMNVEV (reference sequence). V was shortened by 6 bases and J by 8 bases, with 11 bases between the two germline ends. This CDR3 is 13 amino acids long. CDR3 sequence reads: CASSYNGDSPLHF. CDR3 sequence (DNA): TGTGCCAGCAGCTACAACGGGGATTCACCCCTCCACTTT.